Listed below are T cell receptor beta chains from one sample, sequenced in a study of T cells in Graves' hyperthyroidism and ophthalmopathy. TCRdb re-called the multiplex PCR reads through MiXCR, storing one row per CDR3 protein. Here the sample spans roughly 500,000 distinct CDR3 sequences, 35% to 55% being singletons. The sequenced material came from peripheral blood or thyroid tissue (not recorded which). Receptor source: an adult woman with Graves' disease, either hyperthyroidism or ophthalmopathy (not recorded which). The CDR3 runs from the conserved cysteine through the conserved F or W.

CDR3: CASSLVGGSQPQYF; J: TRBJ2-5; V: TRBV7-9
CDR3: CASSLDSIYF; J: TRBJ1-3; V: TRBV7-2
CDR3: CASSQLAGVPGELFF; J: TRBJ2-2; V: TRBV4-1
CDR3: CASTEQGNSPLHF; J: TRBJ1-6; V: TRBV6-6
CDR3: CASSQVGKKVYGYTF; J: TRBJ1-2; V: TRBV4-1
CDR3: CASTRDRSWGNSPLHF; J: TRBJ1-6; V: TRBV28
CDR3: CASSFTGPKAFF; J: TRBJ1-1; V: TRBV11-1
CDR3: CSARDHGSGNTIYF; J: TRBJ1-3; V: TRBV20-1
CDR3: CSATGETGYNSNQPQHF; J: TRBJ1-5; V: TRBV20-1
CDR3: CASSGGSAGGYTF; J: TRBJ1-2; V: TRBV2
CDR3: CASSLAVGNYEQYF; J: TRBJ2-7; V: TRBV5-1
CDR3: CASSLASVAAVGYGYTF; J: TRBJ1-2; V: TRBV7-2
CDR3: CASSWGSGRGSPLHF; J: TRBJ1-6; V: TRBV5-1
CDR3: CSASSGGASYEQYF; J: TRBJ2-7; V: TRBV20-1
CDR3: CASTGAGINQPQHF; J: TRBJ1-5; V: TRBV19
CDR3: CATSLGTGYQPQHF; J: TRBJ1-5; V: TRBV24-1
CDR3: CASSPPAAGVETQYF; J: TRBJ2-5; V: TRBV7-2
CDR3: CASSQVGGRNQPQHF; J: TRBJ1-5; V: TRBV3-1
CDR3: CASSHLVNSGSKETQYF; J: TRBJ2-5; V: TRBV3-1
CDR3: CASGEAGGPAGTQYF; J: TRBJ2-5; V: TRBV12-3/TRBV12-4
CDR3: CSAPGRAQHF; J: TRBJ1-5; V: TRBV20-1
CDR3: CASSFDGGGDNEQFF; J: TRBJ2-1; V: TRBV7-9
CDR3: CASSYWSDSYNSPLHF; J: TRBJ1-6; V: TRBV6-6
CDR3: CASRVIWPEAFF; J: TRBJ1-1; V: TRBV28
CDR3: CSAGQGRDGTQYF; J: TRBJ2-5; V: TRBV29-1
CDR3: CASSVEFDSPLHF; J: TRBJ1-6; V: TRBV9
CDR3: CASSTGVGQPQHF; J: TRBJ1-5; V: TRBV12-3/TRBV12-4
CDR3: CASSLGRFRETQHF; J: TRBJ1-5; V: TRBV7-6
CDR3: CASYPRGRYSGNTIYF; J: TRBJ1-3; V: TRBV19
CDR3: CASSLVFSGRTTDTQYF; J: TRBJ2-3; V: TRBV11-2
CDR3: CASSLLEEIQPQHF; J: TRBJ1-5; V: TRBV28
CDR3: CSVEKDGGYTF; J: TRBJ1-2; V: TRBV29-1
CDR3: CATSDRRGTEAFF; J: TRBJ1-1; V: TRBV24-1
CDR3: CASSVDGRAAFF; J: TRBJ1-1; V: TRBV9
CDR3: CSASRAGGEKLFF; J: TRBJ1-4; V: TRBV20-1
CDR3: CASSAGPDQPQHF; J: TRBJ1-5; V: TRBV2
CDR3: CATSRASDHNSPLHF; J: TRBJ1-6; V: TRBV10-3
CDR3: CAIYTFRDTDVTNYGYTF; J: TRBJ1-2; V: TRBV6-5
CDR3: CSVGAEQETQYF; J: TRBJ2-5; V: TRBV29-1
CDR3: CASSLRNTEAFF; J: TRBJ1-1; V: TRBV28
CDR3: CASTKGGQGGYTF; J: TRBJ1-2; V: TRBV5-1
CDR3: CASSLLTGPTTTDTQYF; J: TRBJ2-3; V: TRBV7-3
CDR3: CASSFSGYGYTF; J: TRBJ1-2; V: TRBV5-5
CDR3: CASNFQGMLTEAFF; J: TRBJ1-1; V: TRBV10-2
CDR3: CSAREVAYGYTF; J: TRBJ1-2; V: TRBV20-1
CDR3: CASSLAGKYSNQPQHF; J: TRBJ1-5; V: TRBV7-2
CDR3: CASSFTLNIYEQYF; J: TRBJ2-7; V: TRBV7-2
CDR3: CSARDPHHSQGARMVEAFF; J: TRBJ1-1; V: TRBV20-1
CDR3: CASSERQGTYNEQFF; J: TRBJ2-1; V: TRBV2
CDR3: CASSSTWNTEAFF; J: TRBJ1-1; V: TRBV6-6
CDR3: CSAAGTATYSPLHF; J: TRBJ1-6; V: TRBV20-1
CDR3: CAIRGGQTGETQYF; J: TRBJ2-5; V: TRBV10-3
CDR3: CSASTDSQEANYGYTF; J: TRBJ1-2; V: TRBV29-1
CDR3: CSARRVGGAPLHF; J: TRBJ1-6; V: TRBV20-1
CDR3: CASSGQGSFSGNTIYF; J: TRBJ1-3; V: TRBV5-4